These 8 T cell receptor beta chains came from one sample sequenced in a study of cytomegalovirus exposure and HLA in healthy donors (dated by TCRdb to 2015 to 2018). Library generation was performed with the immunoSEQ multiplex PCR assay. The immuneACCESS repertoire file appears here via TCRdb, limited to in-frame rearrangements. These files lack a portion of the clones; in checked studies, under half of the deficit traces to unresolved V genes, and the cause of the others is not known. This sample is represented by fewer than 200,000 clones; about 89% of them were singletons. The leading ten clones occupy around 7.2% of the sample. The sequencing sample was made of PBMCs. All receptors come from a man under 40 in good health and CMV-seropositive.

The genes are TRBV14 and TRBJ2-7, with 7 bases identical to TRBD1. The V gene end was trimmed by 4 bases and the J gene end by 2 bases; junction bases not matched to a gene: 2. The CDR3 consists of 13 residues. Germline loops: CDR1 SGHDN, CDR2 FVKESK. The CDR3 loop is CASSRGQPYEQYF. DNA of the CDR3: TGTGCCAGCAGCCGGGGACAGCCCTACGAGCAGTACTTC. The full variable domain, rest sourced from reference TRBV14 and TRBJ2-7, is EAGVTQFPSHSVIEKGQTVTLRCDPISGHDNLYWYRRVMGKEIKFLLHFVKESKQDESGMPNNRFLAERTGGTYSTLKVQPAELEDSGVYFCASSRGQPYEQYFGPGTRLTVT.

The chain joins TRBV4-1 to TRBJ1-5, with TRBD1 as a possible D gene (5 bases). Germline lookup yields CDR1 MGHRA and CDR2 YSYEKL. CDR3 length: 16 residues. Trimming cost V 0 bases and J 7 bases, with 16 bases left between them. The CDR3 sequence is CASSQEPRVTRQPQHF. The CDR3 nucleotides are TGCGCCAGCAGCCAAGAGCCCAGGGTCACAAGGCAGCCCCAGCATTTT.

This chain links TRBV4-1 with TRBJ2-4; possibly TRBD1 for D (7 bases). Trimming pared 2 bases from V and 5 bases from J, leaving 22 bases between. Germline CDR1 reads MGHRA; CDR2 reads YSYEKL. There are 18 residues in the CDR3. CDR3 DNA sequence: TGCGCCAGCAGCCAATTGACAGGGATGGGGGGAAAGGAAAACATTCAGTACTTC. It translates to CASSQLTGMGGKENIQYF.

The chain uses TRBV4-1 and TRBJ1-5, with a weak D call TRBD1 (5 bases). The CDR3 spans 15 residues. Germline assignment: CDR1 MGHRA and CDR2 YSYEKL. V was shortened by 1 base and J by 3 bases, with 10 bases between the two germline ends. In nucleotides, the CDR3 is TGCGCCAGCAGCCAAGTCGGACAACCCAATCAGCCCCAGCATTTT. It encodes CASSQVGQPNQPQHF.

The V gene is TRBV12-5, the J gene TRBJ1-5, with a possible D match to TRBD1 (6 bases). V gave up 5 bases and J gave up 6 bases, with 11 bases separating them. This CDR3 contains 13 residues. CDR1 is LGHNT and CDR2 is FRNRAP in the germline V gene. The DNA for the CDR3 is TGTGCTAGTGGTCCCGGGGACATTCAGCCCCAGCATTTT. The encoded protein is CASGPGDIQPQHF.

V usage is TRBV27 and J usage is TRBJ2-1; TRBD2 matches at 10 bases. This CDR3 comprises 17 residues. V was pared by 3 bases and J by 5 bases, with 10 bases of the junction left unmatched. CDR1 and CDR2 (germline): MNHEY, SMNVEV (reference sequence). CDR3 loop: CASSFSLAGVGDNEQFF. The CDR3 region has the DNA TGTGCCAGCAGTTTTTCCCTAGCGGGAGTGGGAGACAATGAGCAGTTCTTC.

The chain is built from TRBV7-2 and TRBJ2-3; no clear D. The CDR3 is 16 amino acids. Germline V gives CDR1 SGHTA, CDR2 FQGNSA. V gave up 1 base and J gave up 0 bases, with 11 bases separating them. CDR3 residues: CASSLVLTASTDTQYF. The CDR3 region has the DNA TGTGCCAGCAGCTTAGTGCTGACCGCTAGCACAGATACGCAGTATTTT.

V and J are TRBV30 and TRBJ1-5, with D possibly being TRBD1 (5 bases). Trimming took 1 base from V and 2 from J, leaving 12 bases between them. Germline-derived CDR1 and CDR2 are GTSNPN and SVGIG (reference sequence). CDR3 length: 15 residues. The CDR3, as DNA: TGTGCCTGGAGTGGCGGGGCCGGAGGCAATCAGCCCCAGCATTTT. It encodes CAWSGGAGGNQPQHF.